One sample yielded the 3 T cell receptor beta chains listed below, sequenced in a study of blood T cell repertoires in COVID-19. Some clones are missing from TCRdb's copy, which holds only in-frame ones; the method was immunoSEQ multiplex PCR. The sample has approximately 210,000 clones; 65% to 90% are singletons. The sequenced sample was PBMCs or T cells enriched from blood (not recorded which). The source is a woman aged 45-65 years with acute COVID-19.

This clone was detected only a few times. The chain uses TRBV2 and TRBJ2-7, with TRBD2 matching 7 bases. V trimming: 6 bases; J trimming: 2 bases; junction bases outside the gene matches: 13. The germline gives CDR1 SNHLY, CDR2 FYNNEI. The CDR3 runs 16 residues. CDR3 protein: CASSPLIGGGTYEQYF. CDR3 sequence (DNA): TGTGCCAGCAGCCCCCTGATCGGCGGGGGAACCTACGAGCAGTACTTC.

This CDR3 reads CASSLTGGNTIYF. The CDR3 coding sequence is TGTGCCAGCAGCCTGACAGGTGGAAACACCATATATTTT. This chain links TRBV25-1 with TRBJ1-3; D is possibly TRBD1 (6 bases). Germline loops: CDR1 MGHDK, CDR2 SYGVNS. The CDR3 is 13 amino acids. The V gene lost 6 bases and the J gene lost 3 bases, with 9 bases spanning the gap.

The chain employs TRBV19 and TRBJ2-5, with 12 positions matching TRBD2. CDR3 length: 15 residues. CDR1 and CDR2 from the germline V gene are LNHDA and SQIVND (reference sequence). After removal of 5 bases from V and 1 base from J, the junction contained 2 bases not matched to a gene. The CDR3 loop is CASSSSGGAQETQYF. CDR3 sequence (DNA): TGTGCCAGTAGTTCTAGCGGGGGGGCCCAAGAGACCCAGTACTTC.